Below, 26 T cell receptor beta chains from the same sample are listed, as sequenced in a study of identical twins. TCRdb processed the 5' RACE reads anew with MiXCR; each CDR3 protein has one entry. The sample shows about 890,000 distinct CDR3 sequences, around an eighth of them seen only once. These data also formed part of another study, on yellow fever vaccine responses in identical twins.

The specimen was PBMCs. The source is a woman aged 18-29 years in good health.

This clonotype turned up a few times. The rearrangement uses TRBV20-1 and TRBJ1-2, with D uncertain. Germline V lookup: CDR1 DFQATT, CDR2 SNEGSKA (reference sequence). Between the trimmed V and J ends, which lost 5 bases and 8 bases, there was a span of 15 bases. The CDR3 is 12 residues long. CDR3 residues: CSAPMRVEGYTF. In DNA, the CDR3 is TGCAGTGCTCCGATGAGGGTAGAGGGCTACACCTTC.

In DNA form, the CDR3 reads TGCAGTGCTAGGCGGGACGGGAGGGCCGGAGAGCAGTTCTTC. This sequence encodes CSARRDGRAGEQFF. The chain uses TRBV20-1 and TRBJ2-1; 8 positions match TRBD2. Trimming cost V 3 bases and J 10 bases; bases outside gene matches: 11. The germline V gene has CDR1 DFQATT and CDR2 SNEGSKA (reference sequence). The CDR3 runs 14 residues.

This clonotype was seen more than once but under ten times. The rearrangement uses TRBV27 and TRBJ1-1; TRBD1 agrees at 9 bases. The V gene's germline CDR1 is MNHEY and CDR2 SMNVEV (reference sequence). This CDR3 comprises 13 residues. The V gene end was trimmed by 6 bases and the J gene end by 6 bases; junction bases not matched to a gene: 5. This CDR3 reads CASRKTGGAEAFF. DNA of the CDR3: TGTGCCAGCAGGAAGACAGGGGGTGCTGAAGCTTTCTTT.

This clonotype was counted a few times. The chain combines TRBV4-1 with TRBJ1-2; D remains unclear. The CDR3 has 11 amino acids. Germline V CDR1 and CDR2: MGHRA, YSYEKL. V gave up 1 base and J gave up 6 bases, with 3 bases separating them. The CDR3 sequence: CASSQVDGYTF. CDR3 coding DNA: TGCGCCAGCAGCCAAGTGGATGGCTACACCTTC.

The genes are TRBV28 and TRBJ1-1; no firm D call. Trimming shortened V by 4 bases and J by 6 bases, and 6 bases separated the two germline ends. Looked up from germline, CDR1 is MDHEN and CDR2 is SYDVKM. The CDR3 contains 11 residues. The CDR3 bases are TGTGCCAGCAGTTCTAGGGCTGAAGCTTTCTTT. Its protein is CASSSRAEAFF.

This clonotype turned up a few times. CDR3 residues: CASRGGSAGRDEQYF. The CDR3, as DNA: TGTGCCAGCAGAGGAGGATCCGCAGGGAGGGACGAGCAGTACTTC. The chain uses TRBV27 and TRBJ2-7; 7 nucleotides agree with TRBD2. The CDR3 spans 15 residues. Trimming removed 6 bases from V and 5 bases from J; junction bases left unmatched: 13. Germline V lookup: CDR1 MNHEY, CDR2 SMNVEV (reference sequence).

This clonotype showed up just a few times. The chain has TRBV20-1 and TRBJ2-3; D unresolved. Germline assignment: CDR1 DFQATT and CDR2 SNEGSKA (reference sequence). V was shortened by 6 bases and J by 2 bases, with 6 bases between the two germline ends. CDR3 length: 11 residues. CDR3: CSASDTDTQYF. DNA of the CDR3: TGCAGTGCCTCGGACACAGATACGCAGTATTTT.

V and J are TRBV12-3 or TRBV12-4 and TRBJ2-2; 8 nucleotides agree with TRBD1. Unmatched junction bases numbered 0, after V lost 4 bases and J lost 8 bases. The length of the CDR3 is 12 residues. The CDR3 DNA sequence: TGTGCCAGCAGTTGGGACAGGGGGGAGCTGTTTTTT. The encoded protein is CASSWDRGELFF.

V is TRBV10-1 and J is TRBJ1-5, with D perhaps matching TRBD1 (5 bases). Germline CDR1 is WNHNN and CDR2 is SYGVQD (reference sequence). Between the trimmed V and J ends, which lost 0 bases and 9 bases, there was a span of 9 bases. This CDR3 is built from 13 residues. The CDR3 loop reads CASSESGVGPQHF. DNA of the CDR3: TGCGCCAGCAGTGAGTCGGGGGTGGGGCCCCAGCATTTT.

The chain employs TRBV20-1 and TRBJ2-3; D possibly corresponds to TRBD2 (6 bases). Germline values: CDR1 DFQATT, CDR2 SNEGSKA (reference sequence). Trimming took 3 bases from V and 1 from J, leaving 17 bases between them. The CDR3 sequence is 16 residues long. CDR3 in amino acids: CSASPQGGVRTDTQYF. The CDR3 nucleotides read TGCAGTGCTAGTCCCCAGGGCGGGGTACGCACAGATACGCAGTATTTT.

V and J are TRBV7-6 and TRBJ2-3, with 13 nucleotides matching TRBD2. Per germline, CDR1 SGHVS and CDR2 FNYEAQ. With V trimmed by 5 bases and J by 6 bases, 8 bases remained unmatched. This CDR3 contains 16 residues. Here the CDR3 DNA reads TGTGCCAGCAGCCCCGGGACTAGCGGGGCGAAGGATACGCAGTATTTT. Amino acids: CASSPGTSGAKDTQYF.

A few counts support this clonotype. The chain joins TRBV20-1 to TRBJ2-4, with D possibly matching TRBD1 (5 bases). The CDR3 is made up of 13 amino acids. The germline CDR1 and CDR2 sequences are DFQATT and SNEGSKA (reference sequence). V gave up 1 base and J gave up 5 bases, with 9 bases separating them. CDR3 nucleotides: TGCAGTGCTAGAGGGGAAGGGGAAAACATTCAGTACTTC. Residues: CSARGEGENIQYF.

There are a few counts of this clonotype. The chain links TRBV12-3 or TRBV12-4 to TRBJ2-1; D possibly corresponds to TRBD1 (6 bases). V lost 3 bases and J 6 bases, leaving 12 bases between the germline ends. This CDR3 has 14 amino acids. For the CDR3, the DNA is TGTGCCAGCAGTTTTCAGGGGTATTTCAATGAGCAGTTCTTC. This encodes CASSFQGYFNEQFF.

The gene calls are TRBV7-1 and TRBJ2-7; 7 bases agree with TRBD1. TRBV7-1 is identified as an open reading frame with a role that is uncertain. The CDR3 consists of 21 residues. V lost 3 bases, J lost 2 bases, and 25 bases stayed unmatched. CDR3 DNA: TGTGCCAGCAGCTCCACTTTCCGCTGCGTTGTGGTTCCCGACAGGGCCTACGAGCAGTACGTC. Translated: CASSSTFRCVVVPDRAYEQYV.

This clonotype showed up just a few times. The gene calls are TRBV25-1 and TRBJ2-5; 8 nucleotides match TRBD2. After removal of 8 bases from V and 4 bases from J, the junction contained 9 bases not matched to a gene. The length of the CDR3 is 14 residues. CDR1 is MGHDK, CDR2 SYGVNS, per germline. The CDR3 DNA follows: TGTGCCAGCCGAGCTTCCGCGGGGGGAGAGACCCAGTACTTC. Translation: CASRASAGGETQYF.

This clonotype occurred many times. The CDR3 coding sequence is TGTGCCAGCAGGCGACTAGCGGACATAGGGATCACAGATACGCAGTATTTT. It codes for CASRRLADIGITDTQYF. The V call is TRBV6-2 or TRBV6-3, the J call TRBJ2-3; 9 bases align to TRBD2. With V trimmed by 6 bases and J by 2 bases, 12 bases remained unmatched. Germline lookup yields CDR1 MNHEY and CDR2 SVGEGT. The CDR3 totals 17 residues.

V gene TRBV4-1 combines with J gene TRBJ1-1; TRBD1 might be the D (6 bases). In germline, CDR1 is MGHRA, CDR2 YSYEKL. V lost 0 bases to trimming and J lost 0 bases, with 17 bases between them. CDR3 length equals 18 residues. The CDR3 coding sequence is TGCGCCAGCAGCCAAGATTTTACGGCAGGGGCTGTGAACACTGAAGCTTTCTTT. It is translated as CASSQDFTAGAVNTEAFF.

This clonotype was seen more than once but under ten times. The rearrangement links TRBV4-1 to TRBJ1-1, with D possibly being TRBD1 (5 bases). V was pared by 1 base and J by 4 bases, with 19 bases between. The germline CDR1 and CDR2 sequences are MGHRA and YSYEKL. The CDR3 spans 17 residues. The CDR3 sequence is CASSQAPSITRGTEAFF. The CDR3 coding sequence is TGCGCCAGCAGCCAAGCCCCTTCTATTACGAGGGGCACTGAAGCTTTCTTT.

The chain uses TRBV6-2 or TRBV6-3 and TRBJ2-7, with D possibly being TRBD1 or TRBD2 (6 bases each). Germline CDR1 MNHEY, CDR2 SVGEGT. V was clipped by 0 bases and J by 4 bases, with 13 bases between them. The CDR3 sequence is 15 residues long. Here the CDR3 reads CASSYSGGSGYEQYF. The CDR3 DNA reads as TGTGCCAGCAGTTACTCGGGGGGCTCTGGGTACGAGCAGTACTTC.

About this clonotype: A read error may explain this, as a much larger clone is one base away. The rearrangement joins TRBV11-2 to TRBJ2-1; D is unresolved. This CDR3 spans 12 amino acids. Germline V gene data show CDR1 as SGHAT and CDR2 as FQNNGV. The V end was cut by 4 bases, the J end by 6 bases, with 7 bases between. In nucleotides, the CDR3 is TGTGCCAGCAGCTCCCACTGCAATGAGCAGTTCTTC. Its translation: CASSSHCNEQFF.

This clonotype occurred many times. The chain links TRBV12-3 or TRBV12-4 to TRBJ2-3; the match to TRBD2 covers 9 bases. V lost 3 bases and J lost 5; bases outside the gene matches: 6. This CDR3 is 15 amino acids long. CDR3 nucleotide sequence: TGTGCCAGCAGTTTGAGCGGGAGGCCACGAGATACGCAGTATTTT. It codes for CASSLSGRPRDTQYF.

A note on this clonotype: The junction shows a germline mismatch at one end, possibly a read error. The rearrangement uses TRBV12-3 or TRBV12-4 and TRBJ2-2; no reliable D call. The CDR3 is 18 amino acids. CDR3 in amino acids: CACSLMDPFARNTGELFF. The CDR3, as DNA: TGTGCCTGCAGCTTAATGGACCCATTCGCCAGGAACACCGGGGAGCTGTTTTTT.

The rearrangement links TRBV5-1 to TRBJ2-1; D possibly uses TRBD1 or TRBD2 (5 bases each). This CDR3 has 15 residues. Trimming removed 0 bases from V and 6 bases from J, with 13 bases in between. The germline gives CDR1 SGHRS, CDR2 YFSETQ. The CDR3 spells CASSLVGTPPNEQFF. CDR3 nucleotide sequence: TGCGCCAGCAGCTTGGTCGGGACCCCCCCCAATGAGCAGTTCTTC.

J is TRBJ2-3 and V is TRBV3-1; D is undetermined. Germline V gene data show CDR1 as LGHDT and CDR2 as YNNKEL (reference sequence). With 1 base removed from V and 4 bases from J, the gap between germline ends came to 12 bases. The CDR3 is made up of 15 amino acids. Written as DNA, the CDR3 is TGTGCCAGCAGCCAAGGCGGCAGGCTCGCAGATACGCAGTATTTT. Translation: CASSQGGRLADTQYF.

In this sample, this clonotype turned up a few times. The chain links TRBV7-2 to TRBJ1-4; TRBD1 is a possible D gene (5 bases). The CDR3 extends over 13 amino acids. The V end lost 5 bases, the J end lost 7 bases, and 11 bases lay between the germline ends. Germline lookup yields CDR1 SGHTA and CDR2 FQGNSA. The CDR3: CASSPSRGEKLFF. The CDR3 region has the DNA TGTGCCAGCAGCCCCTCGAGGGGTGAAAAACTGTTTTTT.

This clonotype was seen only a few times. The chain links TRBV20-1 to TRBJ1-2; TRBD1 might be the D (6 bases). The germline V gene has CDR1 DFQATT and CDR2 SNEGSKA (reference sequence). The CDR3 sequence is 15 residues long. Trimming removed 3 bases at V and 1 base at J, with 15 bases between. The DNA for the CDR3 is TGCAGTGCTAGGGAGGCAGGGGCGAGTAACTATGGCTACACCTTC. Its translation is CSAREAGASNYGYTF.